These T cell receptor beta chains were read from a single sample in a study of identifying expanded T cells in peripheral blood. Using immunoSEQ multiplex PCR, the repertoire was profiled, and TCRdb retains in-frame clones only, with some absent. The sample yields around 100,000 clones, 88% seen once. Sequencing input: blood. The receptors come from a person between 18 and 75 years old in good health. The CDR3 runs from the conserved cysteine through the conserved F or W. Fields, in order: J gene, D gene, V gene, clone size, CDR3 protein, CDR3 DNA. A D gene is named only where the DNA matches it firmly. Not every row has a clone size; where given, it reads once, few, many or a size class.

TRBJ1-2 | TRBD1 | TRBV28 | - | CASSARTGGSGYGYTF | TGTGCCAGCAGTGCCAGAACAGGGGGAAGCGGCTATGGCTACACCTTC
TRBJ2-7 | TRBD2 | TRBV19 | - | CASSIRAVAGGDAYEQYF | TGTGCCAGTAGTATTAGGGCGGTAGCGGGTGGGGACGCCTACGAGCAGTACTTC
TRBJ2-5 | - | TRBV7-9 | - | CASSPGIFPGEETQYF | TGTGCCAGCAGCCCCGGAATTTTTCCAGGGGAAGAGACCCAGTACTTC
TRBJ2-7 | - | TRBV21-1 | - | CASSKVRGIGAWQYF | TGTGCCAGCAGCAAAGTGAGGGGTATAGGTGCGTGGCAGTACTTC
TRBJ1-2 | - | TRBV6-5 | few | CASSKTGFGYTF | TGTGCCAGCAGCAAGACAGGCTTTGGCTACACCTTC
TRBJ1-1 | - | TRBV15 | once | CATSRASTGNTEAFF | TGTGCCACCAGCAGAGCCAGCACAGGGAACACTGAAGCTTTCTTT
TRBJ1-2 | - | TRBV7-3 | few | CASSLNNRAGGYTF | TGTGCCAGCAGCTTAAATAACAGGGCAGGAGGCTACACCTTC
TRBJ2-7 | TRBD2 | TRBV6-1 | - | CASSGLAGSYEQYF | TGTGCCAGCAGTGGACTAGCGGGCTCCTACGAGCAGTACTTC
TRBJ2-7 | TRBD1 | TRBV9 | - | CASSAQGTGYDEQYF | TGTGCCAGCAGCGCGCAGGGGACAGGGTACGACGAGCAGTACTTC
TRBJ2-7 | - | TRBV2 | - | CASSEADHYEQYF | TGTGCCAGCAGTGAAGCGGATCACTACGAGCAGTACTTC
TRBJ2-1 | TRBD2 | TRBV4-3 | - | CASSQGLAGIDEQFF | TGCGCCAGCAGCCAAGGACTAGCGGGAATCGATGAGCAGTTCTTC
TRBJ1-2 | - | TRBV7-3 | few | CASSSYQGANYGYTF | TGTGCCAGCAGCTCGTACCAGGGAGCTAACTATGGCTACACCTTC
TRBJ1-4 | TRBD1 | TRBV5-1 | - | CASSLGTGGVEKLFF | TGCGCCAGCAGCTTGGGGACAGGGGGCGTTGAAAAACTGTTTTTT
TRBJ2-7 | TRBD1 | TRBV5-1 | - | CASSLGGGLAYEQYF | TGCGCCAGCAGCTTGGGAGGGGGCCTAGCCTACGAGCAGTACTTC
TRBJ2-5 | - | TRBV7-9 | - | CASSPKSGDQETQYF | TGTGCCAGCAGCCCGAAGTCAGGAGACCAAGAGACCCAGTACTTC
TRBJ1-2 | - | TRBV28 | - | CASSLNGGYGYTF | TGTGCCAGCAGTTTGAATGGCGGCTATGGCTACACCTTC
TRBJ1-5 | - | TRBV6-1 | few | CASSDIMGQPQHF | TGTGCCAGCAGTGATATAATGGGTCAGCCCCAGCATTTT
TRBJ2-5 | - | TRBV7-3 | - | CASSLASDPRETQYF | TGTGCCAGCAGCTTAGCGTCCGACCCCCGGGAGACCCAGTACTTC
TRBJ2-7 | TRBD1 | TRBV6-1 | - | CASKSDRERTNEQYF | TGTGCCAGCAAAAGTGACAGGGAGAGGACAAACGAGCAGTACTTC
TRBJ1-1 | - | TRBV2 | - | CASSKDRSNTEAFF | TGTGCCAGCAGTAAAGACAGGTCGAACACTGAAGCTTTCTTT
TRBJ1-1 | - | TRBV29-1 | - | CSAPTSFGTEAFF | TGCAGCGCCCCGACATCCTTCGGGACTGAAGCTTTCTTT
TRBJ2-2 | - | TRBV2 | - | CASSEWQNTGELFF | TGTGCCAGCAGTGAATGGCAGAACACCGGGGAGCTGTTTTTT
TRBJ1-4 | - | TRBV15 | few | CATSRDTGGGRVEKLFF | TGTGCCACCAGCAGAGATACGGGTGGGGGGCGCGTCGAAAAACTGTTTTTT
TRBJ2-1 | TRBD1 | TRBV5-1 | few | CASSLADRIYEQFF | TGCGCCAGCAGCTTGGCGGACAGGATATATGAGCAGTTCTTC
TRBJ1-5 | - | TRBV2 | - | CAMTRDMDQPQHF | TGTGCCATGACTAGAGATATGGATCAGCCCCAGCATTTT
TRBJ2-1 | - | TRBV9 | - | CASSVGVSDNEQFF | TGTGCCAGCAGCGTTGGAGTCAGTGACAATGAGCAGTTCTTC
TRBJ1-5 | TRBD1 | TRBV11-2 | - | CASSFGTGGQPQHF | TGTGCCAGCAGCTTCGGGACAGGGGGTCAGCCCCAGCATTTT
TRBJ1-5 | - | TRBV29-1 | - | CSVLTAGGQPQHF | TGCAGCGTTTTAACCGCCGGGGGTCAGCCCCAGCATTTT
TRBJ2-7 | TRBD1 | TRBV23-1 | - | CASSHHRGCSYEQYF | TGCGCCAGCAGTCACCACAGGGGATGTTCCTACGAGCAGTACTTC
TRBJ2-7 | TRBD1 | TRBV5-4 | - | CASSLGDRVEQYF | TGTGCCAGCAGCTTGGGAGACAGGGTCGAGCAGTACTTC
TRBJ2-1 | - | TRBV5-1 | - | CASSLATGSSYNEQFF | TGCGCCAGCAGCTTGGCCACGGGAAGCTCCTACAATGAGCAGTTCTTC
TRBJ2-3 | TRBD2 | TRBV5-1 | once | CASSPGTSGGRQGGTQYF | TGCGCCAGCAGCCCAGGGACTAGCGGGGGACGGCAAGGTGGTACGCAGTATTTT
TRBJ1-2 | - | TRBV29-1 | - | CSTPQGRHGYTF | TGCAGCACCCCGCAGGGGAGGCATGGCTACACCTTC
TRBJ1-2 | - | TRBV27 | once | CASSLFPLQDPAGGYTF | TGTGCCAGCAGTTTATTCCCTCTCCAAGACCCGGCCGGAGGCTACACCTTC
TRBJ1-1 | - | TRBV5-8 | - | CASSRDGFEAFF | TGTGCCAGCAGCAGGGACGGATTTGAAGCTTTCTTT
TRBJ1-5 | TRBD1 | TRBV7-2 | - | CASSETGGSNQPQHF | TGTGCCAGCAGCGAGACAGGGGGAAGCAATCAGCCCCAGCATTTT
TRBJ2-7 | - | TRBV13 | - | CASSLEGGYYEQYF | TGTGCCAGCAGCTTAGAGGGGGGTTACTACGAGCAGTACTTC
TRBJ2-5 | - | TRBV27 | - | CASSPGFEETQYF | TGTGCCAGCAGCCCCGGGTTCGAAGAGACCCAGTACTTC
TRBJ1-3 | - | TRBV7-8 | - | CASSSAYSGNTIYF | TGTGCCAGCAGCTCAGCATACTCTGGAAACACCATATATTTT
TRBJ1-1 | - | TRBV29-1 | - | CSVVPQNTEAFF | TGCAGCGTTGTACCCCAGAACACTGAAGCTTTCTTT
TRBJ1-2 | TRBD1 | TRBV5-6 | - | CASSFTGGSGYTF | TGTGCCAGCAGCTTTACAGGGGGCTCTGGCTACACCTTC
TRBJ1-4 | TRBD1 | TRBV7-9 | - | CASSAGQGAPTYEKLFF | TGTGCCAGCAGCGCCGGACAGGGGGCTCCCACCTACGAAAAACTGTTTTTT
TRBJ1-1 | - | TRBV5-6 | few | CASSRPLNTEAFF | TGTGCCAGCAGTCGACCACTGAACACTGAAGCTTTCTTT